The table lists the clone carrying this T cell receptor (beta chain) with a count of one. Its antigen is unidentified. This sample is part of a study of shared clonotypes between healthy human individuals. The study's findings and limits: Clonotype sharing across several donors was observed for around 5.1% of naive CD4 clonotypes. The study drew on few donors, limiting represented genetic and exposure-history diversity.

Naive CD8 isolation took CD45RO-negative cells positively selected for CCR7 and excluded terminally differentiated effector memory CD45RA+ cells. The donors were adults (healthy and HIV-negative) with no recent acute infections or vaccinations. Trimming took off 8 bases at V and 10 bases at J, with 12 bases between the two ends. The CDR3 consists of 11 residues. The V gene's germline CDR1 is MNHEY and CDR2 SMNVEV (reference sequence). Profiling relied on immunoSEQ multiplex PCR, and the TCRdb table lists in-frame clones only, not all of them. The sample includes around 640,000 clones, 95% to 97% of them seen just once.

The sequenced sample was naive CD8+ T cells sorted from blood. The TCR was taken from a woman aged 25 to 39 in good health. The genes are TRBV27 and TRBJ2-1, with D hard to call. CDR3: CASLFLGEQFF. The CDR3 DNA reads TGTGCCAGCCTCTTTTTGGGAGAGCAGTTCTTC.